These T cell receptor beta chains were read from a single sample in a study of early stage breast cancer tumors. Sequenced by immunoSEQ multiplex PCR; TCRdb stores in-frame clones only, minus some. This sample yields tens of thousands of clones, of which under 85% are seen a single time; roughly 3.5% belongs to the top ten. Sequencing input: blood. The receptors here all came from a person aged 60 to 70 with breast cancer. The CDR3 runs from the conserved cysteine through the conserved F or W. D genes are given only for firm matches.

J gene	V gene	D gene	CDR3 protein
TRBJ1-1	TRBV6-1	TRBD1	CASTADRGFTEAFF
TRBJ2-5	TRBV7-9	TRBD1	CASSRDRRQETQYF
TRBJ1-2	TRBV29-1	NA	CSAYTGDYGYTF
TRBJ1-5	TRBV6-1	NA	CASSEWGFQPQHF
TRBJ2-7	TRBV11-2	NA	CASSSTGLLAEQYF
TRBJ2-7	TRBV11-3	TRBD2	CASNLNPGTSKCEQYF
TRBJ1-5	TRBV28	NA	CASKGGSNQPQHF
TRBJ1-1	TRBV7-9	NA	CASSLDGGWSGAFF
TRBJ2-2	TRBV25-1	TRBD2	CASRTSGAGELFF
TRBJ2-7	TRBV25-1	NA	CASSGRLSSYEQYF
TRBJ2-5	TRBV4-1	TRBD1	CASSAPGQGRETQYF
TRBJ2-3	TRBV30	TRBD2	CAWSEGPLAGAGDTQYF
TRBJ2-5	TRBV5-4	NA	CASHGQLGTQYF
TRBJ2-5	TRBV19	NA	CASSIWGEETQYF
TRBJ2-7	TRBV5-4	TRBD1	CASSMGQGRNEQYF
TRBJ2-1	TRBV21-1	NA	CASSKGRLPLEFF
TRBJ1-5	TRBV19	NA	CASSIVGDSNQPQHF
TRBJ2-3	TRBV5-1	NA	CASSRDTSTDTQYF
TRBJ1-6	TRBV18	NA	CASSPASVQGRNSPLHF
TRBJ2-1	TRBV9	TRBD2	CASSVFPGGGNEQFF
TRBJ2-2	TRBV27	TRBD1	CASSLDRGGNTGELFF
TRBJ1-2	TRBV5-4	TRBD1	CASSSTGVVYGYTF
TRBJ2-3	TRBV19	NA	CASSQGIGAVDTQYF
TRBJ1-2	TRBV28	TRBD1	CASSFPGGLGSGDYGYTF
TRBJ1-5	TRBV28	TRBD1	CASLPGGEQPQHF
TRBJ1-2	TRBV7-2	NA	CASSRIGRAYGYTF
TRBJ2-2	TRBV4-3	TRBD2	CASSQEGGINTGELFF
TRBJ1-2	TRBV7-2	NA	CASSLVTGSYTF
TRBJ2-7	TRBV6-1	NA	CASLNSQGYEQYF
TRBJ2-3	TRBV6-1	TRBD1	CASSDLGRGTDTQYF
TRBJ1-6	TRBV10-3	NA	CAITVEWNSPLHF
TRBJ2-2	TRBV7-3	NA	CASSLLVTGELFF
TRBJ1-2	TRBV28	NA	CASSYSGRKGLGYTF